This T cell receptor beta chain was obtained from a study of blood T cell repertoires in COVID-19. Study-level information: The samples span acute and convalescent COVID-19 from the United States, Italy and Spain.

The germline CDR1 and CDR2 sequences are SGHVS and FQNEAQ. The CDR3 totals 14 residues. Trimming removed 3 bases at V and 3 bases at J, with 12 bases between. Original methodology: For nucleated cells, counts were estimated from reference gene primer amplification. The data were produced by immunoSEQ multiplex PCR, yet TCRdb's version contains in-frame clones alone and is incomplete. From that table come the V and J calls and clone size; the DNA was used to work out D and trimming. The repertoire has some 100,000 clones, approximately 80% of them found once; the top ten carry approximately 7%. The genes are TRBV7-8 and TRBJ2-7, with D possibly matching TRBD1 (6 bases). The TCR comes from a woman in her forties or fifties with acute or convalescent COVID-19. Sequenced sample: peripheral blood. The CDR3 sequence: CASSFEAGDYEQYF. Here the CDR3 DNA reads TGTGCCAGCAGCTTTGAGGCAGGGGACTACGAGCAGTACTTC.